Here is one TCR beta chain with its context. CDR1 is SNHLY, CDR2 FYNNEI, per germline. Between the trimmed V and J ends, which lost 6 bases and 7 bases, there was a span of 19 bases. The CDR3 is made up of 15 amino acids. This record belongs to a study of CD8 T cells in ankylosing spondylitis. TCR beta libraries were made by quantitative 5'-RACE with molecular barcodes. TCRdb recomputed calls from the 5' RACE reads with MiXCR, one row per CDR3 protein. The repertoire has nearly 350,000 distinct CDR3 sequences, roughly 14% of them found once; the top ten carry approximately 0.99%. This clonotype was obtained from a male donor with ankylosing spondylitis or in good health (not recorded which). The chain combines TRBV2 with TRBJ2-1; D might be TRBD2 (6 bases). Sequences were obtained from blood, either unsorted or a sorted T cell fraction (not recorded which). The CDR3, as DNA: TGTGCCAGCAGCTCGGGACGGAGGGCTTCGAATGAGCAGTTCTTC. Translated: CASSSGRRASNEQFF.